This T cell receptor (beta chain) came from a study of blood T cell repertoires in COVID-19. As for the study in general: The origin of the acute and convalescent COVID-19 samples was the United States, Italy and Spain. The analysed material was cDNA or gDNA that came from T cells, B-cell-depleted T cells, or PBMCs.

Sequenced by immunoSEQ multiplex PCR; TCRdb stores in-frame clones only, minus some. The sample has about 70,000 clones, about 90% seen once. The sequence came from a human donor in a cohort sampled during active COVID-19. Source material: peripheral blood.

CDR3 amino acids: CASSEERGGNQPQHF. In DNA, the CDR3 is TGTGCCAGCAGTGAGGAACGGGGGGGCAATCAGCCCCAGCATTTT. The chain combines TRBV25-1 with TRBJ1-5, with a weak D call TRBD1 (5 bases). The germline V and J ends were trimmed by 3 bases and 2 bases, with 11 bases remaining between them. Germline lookup yields CDR1 MGHDK and CDR2 SYGVNS. The CDR3 totals 15 residues.